In this sample, the clone carrying this T cell receptor (beta chain) turned up a few times. The antigen remains undetermined. Time point given: newly diagnosed GD, antithyroid drugs for less than 3 months. RNA extracted from PBMCs served as the sequencing template. CDR1 SGHRS and CDR2 YFSETQ come from the germline V gene. The CDR3 consists of 14 residues. Trimming pared 4 bases from V and 3 bases from J, leaving 13 bases between. This entry is derived from a study of regulatory T cells in long-lasting Graves disease. Notes on the study in general: Persistent Graves' cases showed lower TCR diversity than newly diagnosed cases.

In building TCR beta libraries, iRepertoire HTBI primers were used together with Arm-PCR of CDR3 regions. TCRdb re-called the multiplex PCR reads through MiXCR, storing one row per CDR3 protein. This table has 560,000 or so distinct CDR3 sequences, around 16% appearing once. These same records also appear under a second study, on T cells in Graves' hyperthyroidism and ophthalmopathy. According to that study: On the basis of clinical symptoms, serum thyroxine and TRAb, thyroid ultrasound and orbital computed tomography, diagnoses were made. Expanded thyroid clonotypes (above 0.001) were mostly also found in blood.

The receptor was isolated from a man between 18 and 35 years old with Graves disease. The rearrangement links TRBV5-1 to TRBJ1-1; D gene uncertain. Source: peripheral blood mononuclear cells (PBMCs), taken at new diagnosis, from a patient treated with antithyroid drugs. CDR3 nucleotides: TGCGCCAGCAGCCTCCAGGACCCTGACACTGAAGCTTTCTTT. Protein sequence: CASSLQDPDTEAFF.